One sample yielded the 24 T cell receptor beta chains listed below, sequenced in a study of T cells expressing NK-cell markers. TCRdb derives one entry per CDR3 protein from the 5' RACE reads, leaving out DNA. The listing records 350,000 to 400,000 distinct CDR3 sequences. The material sequenced was blood T cells: a sorted CD56 or NKG2C T cell subset, CD4+ or CD8+ T cells, or bulk PBMC T cells (not recorded which). These receptors all come from a woman between 45 and 60 years old in good health.

Here the CDR3 reads CSARDYSPEGASAGANVLTF. This rearrangement joins TRBV20-1 to TRBJ2-6; without DNA, the TCRdb call of TRBD1 cannot be checked. The CDR3 is 20 amino acids. From germline, CDR1 is DFQATT and CDR2 SNEGSKA (reference sequence).

This chain connects TRBV5-1 to TRBJ2-1; TCRdb lists TRBD2, though no DNA is available to test this call. The CDR3 consists of 15 residues. Germline V CDR1 and CDR2: SGHRS, YFSETQ. This CDR3 is CASSLARGPLDEQFF.

The V gene is TRBV12-3 or TRBV12-4, the J gene TRBJ2-6. This CDR3 region has 15 residues. CDR3 amino acids: CASSLQVQGANVLTF.

The chain links TRBV29-1 to TRBJ2-1; TCRdb names TRBD1, which stays unverified in the absence of DNA. This CDR3 has 11 residues. Germline lookup yields CDR1 SQVTM and CDR2 ANQGSEA. The CDR3 sequence: CSVQGAGEQFF.

This chain links TRBV5-1 with TRBJ1-4; TCRdb gives TRBD1 as the D gene, but with no DNA this cannot be confirmed. Looked up from germline, CDR1 is SGHRS and CDR2 is YFSETQ. There are 14 residues in the CDR3. The CDR3 region is CASSLDRVGEKLFF.

The V call is TRBV12-3 or TRBV12-4, the J call TRBJ2-7; the TCRdb call, TRBD1, lacks DNA for checking. The CDR3 has 15 amino acids. CDR3 sequence reads: CASKPGQGIPYEQYF.

CDR3 protein: CASGWAGEIGELFF. The V call is TRBV12-5, the J call TRBJ2-2; TCRdb's assignment of TRBD2 cannot be checked, as there is no DNA. The CDR3 spans 14 residues. Germline CDR1 and CDR2: LGHNT and FRNRAP.

The chain joins TRBV12-3 or TRBV12-4 to TRBJ2-6; TCRdb's D gene call, TRBD1, goes unchecked for lack of DNA. CDR3 size: 16 residues. The CDR3 region is CASWPGQSSGANVLTF.

V and J are TRBV10-3 and TRBJ2-7. This CDR3 region has 13 residues. Per germline, CDR1 ENHRY and CDR2 SYGVKD. The CDR3 here is CAIIVENSYEQYF.

The V gene is TRBV21-1, the J gene TRBJ2-2; the D call of TRBD1 rests on TCRdb alone, since no DNA is present to check it. TRBV21-1 has pseudogene status. This CDR3 is 14 amino acids long. CDR3 amino acids: CAQGGSFRTGELFF.

The genes are TRBV9 and TRBJ2-1; TCRdb gives TRBD2 as the D gene, but with no DNA this cannot be confirmed. Germline V gives CDR1 SGDLS, CDR2 YYNGEE. CDR3 length: 13 residues. The CDR3 loop is CASSVGPSREQFF.

The CDR3 sequence is CASSQDGRGTTGTDTQYF. The chain combines TRBV4-2 with TRBJ2-3; TCRdb reports TRBD2, a call that lacks DNA to check it against. CDR3 size: 18 residues. The germline V gene has CDR1 LGHNA and CDR2 YNFKEQ.

The rearrangement joins TRBV12-3 or TRBV12-4 to TRBJ1-1; absent DNA, TCRdb's TRBD1 call cannot be checked. The length of the CDR3 is 14 residues. CDR3 region: CASTLGPKNTEAFF.

The chain carries TRBV7-8 and TRBJ2-7; TCRdb names TRBD1, which stays unverified in the absence of DNA. Germline-derived CDR1 and CDR2 are SGHVS and FQNEAQ. The CDR3 spans 15 residues. The CDR3 is CASSLSQGSSYEQYF.

The chain employs TRBV7-9 and TRBJ2-7; TCRdb proposes TRBD1, but this gene call is untestable without DNA. This CDR3 contains 19 residues. Germline V CDR1 and CDR2: SEHNR, FQNEAQ (reference sequence). CDR3: CASSLGTFQRTGSSYEQYF.

The V call is TRBV10-3, the J call TRBJ2-2. This CDR3 comprises 13 residues. Germline loops: CDR1 ENHRY, CDR2 SYGVKD. CDR3 residues: CAISERSPGELFF.

The CDR3 spells CASSLGGSAYEQYF. The rearrangement uses TRBV5-5 and TRBJ2-7; TCRdb's D gene call, TRBD1, goes unchecked for lack of DNA. The CDR3 loop spans 14 amino acids. Germline V lookup: CDR1 SGHKS, CDR2 YYEKEE (reference sequence).

The rearrangement uses TRBV11-3 and TRBJ1-1. Germline assignment: CDR1 SGHNT and CDR2 YENEEA. This CDR3 spans 14 amino acids. This CDR3 reads CASSSRATRTEAFF. The full variable domain, rest sourced from reference TRBV11-3 and TRBJ1-1, is EAGVVQSPRYKIIEKKQPVAFWCNPISGHNTLYWYLQNLGQGPELLIRYENEEAVDDSQLPKDRFSAERLKGVDSTLKIQPAELGDSAVYLCASSSRATRTEAFFGQGTRLTVV.

V is TRBV27 and J is TRBJ2-3; the TCRdb call, TRBD2, lacks DNA for checking. CDR3 length: 19 residues. Germline V CDR1 and CDR2: MNHEY, SMNVEV (reference sequence). CDR3: CASSLRSWVAGDPEDTQYF.

The chain employs TRBV18 and TRBJ2-7; TCRdb calls TRBD1, which cannot be checked without DNA. CDR1 KGHSH and CDR2 LQKENI come from the germline V gene. The CDR3 length is 15 residues. The CDR3 sequence is CASSPGQPSSYEQYF.

This chain uses TRBV5-1 with TRBJ2-7; as DNA is missing, the TRBD1 call by TCRdb cannot be tested. This CDR3 has 15 amino acids. Looked up from germline, CDR1 is SGHRS and CDR2 is YFSETQ. The CDR3 loop reads CASSPVSGGTYEQYF. The complete variable domain, with remaining parts taken from reference TRBV5-1 and TRBJ2-7, reads KAGVTQTPRYLIKTRGQQVTLSCSPISGHRSVSWYQQTPGQGLQFLFEYFSETQRNKGNFPGRFSGRQFSNSRSEMNVSTLELGDSALYLCASSPVSGGTYEQYFGPGTRLTVT.

V usage is TRBV6-5 and J usage is TRBJ1-5; TCRdb indicates TRBD1, and absent DNA this call remains unverified. There are 16 residues in the CDR3. The V gene's germline CDR1 is MNHEY and CDR2 SVGAGI. The CDR3 sequence: CASSSLQGGGNQPQHF.

The chain has TRBV7-9 and TRBJ1-2; as DNA is missing, the TRBD1 call by TCRdb cannot be tested. Germline V gives CDR1 SEHNR, CDR2 FQNEAQ (reference sequence). CDR3 length: 12 residues. This CDR3 is CASSSKGTVYTF. Supplemented by reference TRBV7-9 and TRBJ1-2, the full variable domain reads DTGVSQNPRHKITKRGQNVTFRCDPISEHNRLYWYRQTLGQGPEFLTYFQNEAQLEKSRLLSDRFSAERPKGSFSTLEIQRTEQGDSAMYLCASSSKGTVYTFGSGTRLTVV.

The chain couples TRBV12-3 or TRBV12-4 to TRBJ2-3; TCRdb designates TRBD2, a call that cannot be tested without DNA. CDR3 length: 15 amino acids. The CDR3: CASSRSGASTDTQYF.